A selection of T cell receptor beta chains follows, all from one sample in a study of T cells in Graves' hyperthyroidism and ophthalmopathy. TCRdb redid the calling of the multiplex PCR reads with MiXCR, one entry per CDR3 protein. This table has some 560,000 distinct CDR3 sequences, 15% to 19% appearing once. The sample was blood. Every receptor here comes from a woman aged 30 to 39 with Graves' hyperthyroidism. The CDR3 runs from the conserved cysteine through the conserved F or W. The D gene is left open where the match is weak. Some rows mark clone size as missing; the rest say once, few, many or name a class of expanded clone.

D gene	V gene	J gene	clone size	CDR3 DNA	CDR3 protein
TRBD2	TRBV12-3/TRBV12-4	TRBJ2-1	-	TGTGCCAGCAGTTTCACGGGGGGAGGGGTAGCGGGGTACAATGAGCAGTTCTTC	CASSFTGGGVAGYNEQFF
-	TRBV15	TRBJ1-2	many	TGTGCCACCAGCACCGGGACGGGCTATGGCTACACCTTC	CATSTGTGYGYTF
TRBD2	TRBV27	TRBJ2-3	many	TGTGCCAGCAGTTTATCGGGTTCCGTTCTAGCGGTCGATACGCAGTATTTT	CASSLSGSVLAVDTQYF
TRBD2	TRBV9	TRBJ2-5	few	TGTGCCAGCAGCCCCGGTGGGCTAGCGGGAGAATCCCCGTACTTC	CASSPGGLAGESPYF
TRBD1	TRBV20-1	TRBJ2-7	few	TGCAGTGCTAGTCCTCATCAGGGGGCGGTCTACGAGCAGTACTTC	CSASPHQGAVYEQYF
TRBD2	TRBV7-2	TRBJ2-7	-	TGTGCCAGCAGCTTGAGCGGGATCTCGCAGTACTTC	CASSLSGISQYF
-	TRBV29-1	TRBJ1-1	few	TGCAGCGTTGGTTCCGAATGGACTGAAGCTTTCTTT	CSVGSEWTEAFF
-	TRBV12-3/TRBV12-4	TRBJ1-1	many	TGTGCCAGCAGTTTAGGGACTTCCTTTAAAAACACTGAAGCTTTCTTT	CASSLGTSFKNTEAFF
-	TRBV12-3/TRBV12-4	TRBJ2-3	many	TGTGCCAGCAGTCCCCGCGTCAGCTACACAGATACGCAGTATTTT	CASSPRVSYTDTQYF
TRBD1	TRBV28	TRBJ2-7	many	TGTGCCAGCAGTGATGGGACAGCGAGCTCCTACGAGCAGTACTTC	CASSDGTASSYEQYF
-	TRBV6-1	TRBJ2-5	many	-	CASILGLAGPQETQYF
TRBD1	TRBV7-9	TRBJ2-3	-	TGTGCCAGCAGCGTACCGGGACAGGGGGCGTCAGATACGCAGTATTTT	CASSVPGQGASDTQYF
-	TRBV9	TRBJ1-3	few	TGTGCCAGCAGCCAGATGGGGGCCTCTGGAAACACCATATATTTT	CASSQMGASGNTIYF
-	TRBV12-3/TRBV12-4	TRBJ1-4	-	TGTGCCAGCAGTTTAGTTGCGGGGGGGTTCGGTGAAAAACTGTTTTTT	CASSLVAGGFGEKLFF
TRBD2	TRBV9	TRBJ2-5	-	TGTGCCAGCAGTTTACGCGGGAGACTGTACTTC	CASSLRGRLYF
-	TRBV7-8	TRBJ2-1	many	TGTGCCAGCAGCTCCCGGCTCCACGCGAATGAGCAGTTCTTC	CASSSRLHANEQFF
-	TRBV7-2	TRBJ2-3	many	TGTGCCAGCAGCTTACTCGGAGCATCTCTGGTGGCTGGAGATACGCAGTATTTT	CASSLLGASLVAGDTQYF
TRBD2	TRBV6-2/TRBV6-3	TRBJ2-7	-	TGTGCCAGCAGCAAGGGACTAGCGGGACTGGTCGAGCAGTACTTC	CASSKGLAGLVEQYF
-	TRBV4-3	TRBJ1-1	many	TGCGCCAGCAGCCAAGATCGTCAAACTGAAGCTTTCTTT	CASSQDRQTEAFF
-	TRBV27	TRBJ1-2	-	TGTGCCAGCAGTTTCCACGCCCTCTATGGCTACACCTTC	CASSFHALYGYTF
-	TRBV15	TRBJ2-1	many	TGTGCCACCAGCAGAGATAGCGGCCGATACAATGAGCAGTTCTTC	CATSRDSGRYNEQFF
TRBD2	TRBV5-1	TRBJ2-1	many	TGCGCCAGCAGCTTGGGCGTTGCTAGCGGCAACAATGAGCAGTTCTTC	CASSLGVASGNNEQFF
TRBD1	TRBV28	TRBJ1-1	many	TGTGCCAGCCCCCCCAGGGGGCCATCCACTGAAGCTTTCTTT	CASPPRGPSTEAFF
-	TRBV7-9	TRBJ2-5	many	TGTGCCAGCAGGGGTGGGATGGAGACCCAGTACTTC	CASRGGMETQYF
TRBD2	TRBV7-3	TRBJ2-1	many	TGTGCCAGCAGCGTTAGCGGGATATCCTACAATGAGCAGTTCTTC	CASSVSGISYNEQFF
-	TRBV4-2	TRBJ2-7	few	TGTGCCAGCAGCCAAGTACCGGGGCCATCCTACGAGCAGTACTTC	CASSQVPGPSYEQYF
-	TRBV2	TRBJ2-3	many	TGTGCCAGCAAGCCTTACCGGACGGCAGATACGCAGTATTTT	CASKPYRTADTQYF
-	TRBV7-9	TRBJ2-7	-	TGTGCCAGCAGCCCAATATTAGACGAGCAGTACTTC	CASSPILDEQYF
-	TRBV12-3/TRBV12-4	TRBJ1-5	many	TGTGCCAGCAGTTTGTTTGAAAGAGAAAATAGCAATCAGCCCCAGCATTTT	CASSLFERENSNQPQHF
-	TRBV30	TRBJ1-1	many	TGTGCCTGGAGGTTAGGCGGGGGGCAGGGTGAAGCTTTCTTT	CAWRLGGGQGEAFF
-	TRBV27	TRBJ2-1	-	TGTGCCAGCAGTCCCCCCCATCATGAGCAGTTCTTC	CASSPPHHEQFF
-	TRBV5-1	TRBJ2-7	-	TGCGCCAGCAGCAACTCCTTTGGTAGCGTAACCTACGAGCAGTACTTC	CASSNSFGSVTYEQYF
-	TRBV4-1	TRBJ1-1	many	TGCGCCAGCAGCCAAGCGGGAGGGGGCACTGAAGCTTTCTTT	CASSQAGGGTEAFF
TRBD1	TRBV10-3	TRBJ1-2	-	TGTGCCATCAGTGAGAGGGACAGGGGCGTCCGTGGCTACACCTTC	CAISERDRGVRGYTF
-	TRBV12-3/TRBV12-4	TRBJ2-2	few	TGTGCCAGCAGTTTAAGGCTAGCAGACGGGGAGCTGTTTTTT	CASSLRLADGELFF
-	TRBV19	TRBJ2-7	-	TGTGCCAGTAGTCGGGCAGGGGCAGGTTACGAGCAGTACTTC	CASSRAGAGYEQYF
-	TRBV7-9	TRBJ2-7	-	TGTGCCAGCAGCAACCGGGGCTTCCCCTACGAGCAGTACTTC	CASSNRGFPYEQYF
-	TRBV6-1	TRBJ1-2	few	TGTGCCAGCAGCCCGGGGGGGGGGGCGCTTGGCTACACCTTC	CASSPGGGALGYTF
-	TRBV7-9	TRBJ1-2	few	TGTGCCAGCAGCGACTTCATGGGGTATGGCTACACCTTC	CASSDFMGYGYTF
TRBD2	TRBV11-3	TRBJ2-1	many	TGTGCCAGCAGCTTACGACTAGCGGGAGAAGGCAATGAGCAGTTCTTC	CASSLRLAGEGNEQFF
-	TRBV28	TRBJ1-1	many	TGTGCCAGCAGTCCCGCGGGGTGGACTGAAGCTTTCTTT	CASSPAGWTEAFF
TRBD2	TRBV20-1	TRBJ2-1	-	TGCAGTGCTGGAAAACGACTAGCGGGAGGGCCAAGCTCCTACAATGAGCAGTTCTTC	CSAGKRLAGGPSSYNEQFF
-	TRBV7-9	TRBJ2-3	many	TGTGCCAGCAGCTCTACAGGGTCCACTCGCACAGATACGCAGTATTTT	CASSSTGSTRTDTQYF
-	TRBV5-1	TRBJ1-1	many	TGCGCCAGCAGCTTGGATGGGGACACTGAAGCTTTCTTT	CASSLDGDTEAFF
TRBD1	TRBV18	TRBJ1-1	many	TGTGCCAGCTCACTCAGACAGGGTGTAAACACTGAAGCTTTCTTT	CASSLRQGVNTEAFF
-	TRBV12-3/TRBV12-4	TRBJ1-3	few	TGTGCCAGCAGTTTAGGGACGGAAAACTCTGGAAACACCATATATTTT	CASSLGTENSGNTIYF
-	TRBV27	TRBJ2-3	many	TGTGCCAGCAGTCCCCAACCACGGGGTCGAACAGATACGCAGTATTTT	CASSPQPRGRTDTQYF
-	TRBV27	TRBJ2-7	many	TGTGCCAGCAGTTTAAGGGGGGAGGGCTACGAGCAGTACTTC	CASSLRGEGYEQYF
TRBD2	TRBV12-5	TRBJ2-3	many	TGTGCTAGTGGCACGAGAGGACTAGCGGGAGAAGCAGATACGCAGTATTTT	CASGTRGLAGEADTQYF